The 10 T cell receptor beta chains below were found in one sample sequenced in a study of Graves' ophthalmopathy and Graves' hyperthyroidism. RNA transcripts yielded amplified TCR beta CDR3 regions. Second-round multiplex PCR came after first-round RT-PCR with HTBI primers. Each CDR3 protein is one row after TCRdb ran MiXCR on the multiplex PCR reads. Of approximately 540,000 distinct CDR3 sequences in the sample, about 40% were seen once. The sample consisted of peripheral blood or thyroid tissue (not recorded which). Source of these receptors: an adult man with Graves' hyperthyroidism.

This clonotype has ten or more counts. The CDR3 nucleotides read TGCAGTGCTAGCGTAGGACGGCTCTATGGCTACACCTTC. Protein: CSASVGRLYGYTF. This chain connects TRBV20-1 to TRBJ1-2; D gene unclear. The germline V gene encodes CDR1 DFQATT and CDR2 SNEGSKA (reference sequence). The CDR3 loop spans 13 amino acids. V was trimmed by 3 bases and J by 4 bases, leaving 12 bases between them.

This clonotype was counted many times. This rearrangement joins TRBV12-3 or TRBV12-4 to TRBJ1-2; 12 nucleotides line up with TRBD1. The CDR3 is 16 residues long. V lost 3 bases and J lost 7; bases outside the gene matches: 9. The CDR3 nucleotides read TGTGCCAGCAGTTTCGGGACAGGGGGCGTCTTGGGTGGCTACACCTTC. It yields the protein CASSFGTGGVLGGYTF.

Many counts were recorded for this clonotype. The chain links TRBV7-9 to TRBJ1-1; a possible D gene is TRBD1 (6 bases). Germline V CDR1 and CDR2: SEHNR, FQNEAQ (reference sequence). V was pared by 0 bases and J by 6 bases, with 14 bases between. There are 15 residues in the CDR3. CDR3 region: CASSLAPGEGAEAFF. For the CDR3, the DNA is TGTGCCAGCAGCTTAGCGCCGGGAGAGGGGGCTGAAGCTTTCTTT.

This clonotype was found many times. The chain couples TRBV4-2 to TRBJ2-7; D not resolved. Germline V lookup: CDR1 LGHNA, CDR2 YNFKEQ. The CDR3 consists of 15 residues. V lost 0 bases to trimming and J lost 1 base, with 10 bases between them. Here the CDR3 DNA reads TGTGCCAGCAGCCAAGATATCGGACCATCCTACGAGCAGTACTTC. Protein sequence: CASSQDIGPSYEQYF.

This clonotype has ten or more counts. This chain joins TRBV5-4 and TRBJ1-2, with 11 bases that match TRBD1. V lost 9 bases to trimming and J lost 3 bases; unmatched junction nucleotides: 4. Germline assignment: CDR1 SGHNT and CDR2 YYREEE (reference sequence). This CDR3 comprises 13 residues. CDR3 loop: CAISDRGHYGYTF. The DNA for the CDR3 is TGTGCCATCTCGGACAGGGGGCACTATGGCTACACCTTC.

This chain links TRBV6-1 with TRBJ1-5; possibly TRBD1 for D (5 bases). The CDR3 is 17 amino acids. Per germline, CDR1 MNHNS and CDR2 SASEGT. The germline V and J ends were trimmed by 6 bases and 2 bases, with 20 bases remaining between them. CDR3 residues: CASRENVGVTGNQPQHF. The CDR3 DNA reads TGTGCCAGCAGAGAAAACGTGGGGGTAACGGGCAATCAGCCCCAGCATTTT.

As concerns this clonotype: At one end, the junction sequence differs from germline, possibly due to a read error. The V gene is TRBV7-9, the J gene TRBJ1-4; TRBD1 is a possible D gene (5 bases). The germline gives CDR1 SEHNR, CDR2 FQNEAQ (reference sequence). The CDR3 is 16 amino acids. The CDR3 sequence is CASSRRRDALNEKLFF. Here the CDR3 DNA reads TGCGCCAGCAGCCGGCGCCGGGACGCTTTAAATGAAAAACTGTTTTTT.

This clonotype was observed at least ten times. The chain carries TRBV5-1 and TRBJ1-6, with D perhaps TRBD1 (6 bases). Germline V CDR1 and CDR2: SGHRS, YFSETQ. There are 15 residues in the CDR3. Trimming left V 4 bases short and J 2 bases short, with 10 bases between. CDR3 DNA sequence: TGCGCCAGCAGCCTAAGACAGGCCTATAATTCACCCCTCCACTTT. The encoded protein is CASSLRQAYNSPLHF.

This clonotype was recorded at least ten times. The CDR3 bases are TGCAGTGCTAGAGTAGCATTAATCAATTCACCCCTCCACTTT. This translates into CSARVALINSPLHF. V usage is TRBV20-1 and J usage is TRBJ1-6, with D unclear. CDR3 size: 14 residues. Germline V lookup: CDR1 DFQATT, CDR2 SNEGSKA (reference sequence). Trimming stripped 1 base from V and 7 bases from J, with 11 bases between.

The rearrangement joins TRBV5-1 to TRBJ2-7; 10 nucleotides line up with TRBD1. Trimming removed 4 bases from V and 5 bases from J; junction bases left unmatched: 18. The CDR3 is made up of 18 amino acids. CDR1 is SGHRS and CDR2 is YFSETQ in the germline V gene. The CDR3 here is CASSQSPGRGQGPHEQYF. The CDR3 DNA reads as TGCGCCAGCAGCCAATCCCCCGGAAGGGGACAGGGGCCCCACGAGCAGTACTTC. The full variable domain, its missing parts supplied by reference TRBV5-1 and TRBJ2-7, is KAGVTQTPRYLIKTRGQQVTLSCSPISGHRSVSWYQQTPGQGLQFLFEYFSETQRNKGNFPGRFSGRQFSNSRSEMNVSTLELGDSALYLCASSQSPGRGQGPHEQYFGPGTRLTVT.